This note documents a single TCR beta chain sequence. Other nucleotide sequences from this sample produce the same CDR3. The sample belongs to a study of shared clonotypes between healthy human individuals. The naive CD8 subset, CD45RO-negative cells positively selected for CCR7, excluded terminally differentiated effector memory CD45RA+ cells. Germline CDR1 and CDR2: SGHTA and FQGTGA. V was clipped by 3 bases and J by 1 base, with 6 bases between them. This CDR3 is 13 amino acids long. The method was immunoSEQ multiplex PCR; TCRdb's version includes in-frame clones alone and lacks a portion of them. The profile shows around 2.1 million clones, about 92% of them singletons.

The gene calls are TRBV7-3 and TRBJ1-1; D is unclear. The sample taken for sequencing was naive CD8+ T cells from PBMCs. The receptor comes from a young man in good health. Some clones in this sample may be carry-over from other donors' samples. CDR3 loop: CASSLGANTEAFF. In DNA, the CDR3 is TGTGCCAGCAGCTTGGGAGCGAACACTGAAGCTTTCTTT.